Reported below is one TCR beta chain. This clone has just a few counts. It has no known antigen specificity. No per-base quality is available; no much larger clone lies one base away. The method behind the library was the immunoSEQ multiplex PCR assay. DNA from the CD4+ T cells that had been cultured and isolated underwent TCR beta CDR3 sequencing. Concerning the study's data processing: Non-productive TCR sequences were discarded, and reads were trimmed to the CDR3 region, with only CDR3s of 7 or more amino acids retained. The MANAFEST web app was used to pick out antigen-specific clonotypes by comparing their expansion in peptide wells with that in reference cultures. To count as positive, a clone had to show expansion at FDR<0.05 compared with the reference and with all other wells, an odds ratio above 5, and a frequency above 0.1% in two replicate wells. Clonotypes significantly expanded in SARS-CoV-2 spike wells and in at least one common cold coronavirus spike condition were defined as cross-reactive. CDR3 similarity was assessed by Levenshtein distance using the stringdist R package, and unrooted trees were constructed with ape in R 3.6.1. The table was pulled from immuneACCESS by TCRdb, which kept in-frame rearrangements only. Such tables lose some clones; where checked, under half of the loss comes from unresolved V genes, and the rest has no known cause. The V and J calls and clone size come from that table; D and trimming were worked out from the DNA. The sample contains 20,000 to 25,000 clones, roughly 78% of them found a single time. The top ten clonotypes cover 9.1% of the sample.

V gives up 4 bases and J gives up 7 bases, and the segment between their germline ends measures 15 bases. Taken from cysteine to phenylalanine, the CDR3 has 14 residues. Just the 42-base CDR3 DNA is kept, in frame starting at base 1. The CDR1 and CDR2 encoded by the germline V gene are SGHRS and YFSETQ. In the ViraFEST assay, PBMC were stimulated with viral peptide pools, and TCR sequencing was then used to find antigen-specific CD4+ T cell clonotypes based on their expansion. After roughly 11 days of culture, CD4+ T cells were isolated with the EasySep CD4+ T cell isolation kit. The absence of prior SARS-CoV-2 infection in healthy vaccine recipients was confirmed by negative nucleocapsid antibodies before and after vaccination. Each well held 1.5 million to 2 million PBMC cultured in IMDM containing roughly 5% human AB serum, 10 IU/ml IL-2 and gentamicin, along with 8 to 10 ug/ml peptides. On days 3 and 7, half of the culture medium was replaced with fresh IL-2-containing medium. Unless noted otherwise, every peptide stimulation condition was grown in triplicate wells. Using Ficoll-Paque Plus gradient centrifugation, PBMC were separated from whole blood and then either used fresh or cryopreserved at -140C. The overlapping peptide pools covered the spike proteins of SARS-CoV-2 and of the common cold coronaviruses HCoV-NL63, HCoV-OC43 and HCoV-229E. The QIAamp micro DNA kit was used to extract genomic DNA from the cultured CD4+ T cells.

These data belong to a study of vaccination effects on CD4 cells after COVID-19 (dated by TCRdb to between 2021 and 2023). In the study overall: Participants received two doses of either the BNT162b2 or the mRNA-1273 mRNA SARS-CoV-2 vaccine. Cultures from other donors in the study were sequenced using the Oncomine TCR Beta short-read assay on an Illumina iSeq 100. The study compared SARS-CoV-2 spike-specific CD4+ TCR repertoires before and after mRNA vaccination in COVID-19 convalescent patients and infection-naive vaccine recipients. The full study included ten to eleven COVID-19 convalescent patients and a few SARS-CoV-2-naive healthy vaccine recipients.

Overall results and qualifications from the work: Both infection-induced and vaccine-induced clones contracted markedly at late post-vaccination timepoints, which is consistent with waning T cell responses. Only a small number of convalescent patients were included, and no early post-infection timepoints were available, which limited the study. In healthy vaccine recipients, vaccine-induced clones were almost all SARS-CoV-2 mono-reactive, with only 1 of 255 cross-reactive with common cold coronaviruses.

The receptor was derived from a human donor who received a COVID-19 vaccine. This specimen consisted of CD4+ T cells from PBMCs cultured with HCoV-NL63 spike peptides, obtained before COVID-19 vaccination. The sample's cell subset or site label is to be understood as: HCoV-NL63 spike overlapping peptide pool stimulation. The sequence links TRBV5-1 to TRBJ2-1; TRBD2 is perhaps the D gene, given 6 matching bases. The CDR3 region reads CASSPRTTWNEQFF. The nucleotides read TGCGCCAGCAGCCCCCGGACTACATGGAATGAGCAGTTCTTC.